The source of this TCR beta chain is a study of blood T cell repertoires in COVID-19. Study-level information: Sites across the United States, Italy and Spain contributed samples from acute and convalescent COVID-19. From T cells, B-cell-depleted T cells, or PBMCs came the material, which was cDNA or gDNA.

V dropped 4 bases and J dropped 5; count of bases not matched to a gene: 5. Per the germline V gene, CDR1 is LNHDA and CDR2 is SQIVND (reference sequence). The CDR3 extends over 15 amino acids. In the study's own analysis: By means of reference gene primer amplification, nucleated cell counts were estimated. The assay was immunoSEQ multiplex PCR, and TCRdb's table has in-frame clones only and misses some. V and J calls and clone size are copied from that table; D and trimming were computed from the DNA. The table records approximately 99,000 clones, roughly 70% of them present only once. The rearrangement links TRBV19 to TRBJ2-2; TRBD1 matches 9 bases. The clonotype was recovered from a woman in her 40s with acute or convalescent COVID-19. Sequenced material: peripheral blood. For the CDR3, the DNA is TGTGCCAGTAGTAGACCGGGACAGGGTACCGGGGAGCTGTTTTTT. Translation: CASSRPGQGTGELFF.